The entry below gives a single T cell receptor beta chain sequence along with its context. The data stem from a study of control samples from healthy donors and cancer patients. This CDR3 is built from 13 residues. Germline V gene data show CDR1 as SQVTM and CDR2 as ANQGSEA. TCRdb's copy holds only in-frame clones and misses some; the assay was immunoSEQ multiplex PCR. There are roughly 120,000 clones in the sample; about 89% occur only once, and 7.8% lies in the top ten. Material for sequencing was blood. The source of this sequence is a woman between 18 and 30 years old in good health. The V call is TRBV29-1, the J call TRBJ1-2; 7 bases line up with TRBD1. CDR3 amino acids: CSIQDRYNYGYTF. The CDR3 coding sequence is TGCAGTATCCAGGACAGGTATAACTATGGCTACACCTTC.